Presented here are 16 T cell receptor beta chains from one specimen sequenced in a study of regulatory T cells in long-lasting Graves disease. Arm-PCR of CDR3 regions and iRepertoire HTBI primers were the basis on which TCR beta libraries were built. From the multiplex PCR reads, TCRdb called clonotypes with MiXCR, one entry per CDR3 protein. The sample has 410,000 or so distinct CDR3 sequences, just under 15% seen once. Time point noted: newly diagnosed GD, antithyroid drugs for less than 3 months. The TCR library used RNA extracted from PBMCs. The same sample was also used in a study of T cells in Graves' hyperthyroidism and ophthalmopathy.

Sequencing was performed on peripheral blood mononuclear cells (PBMCs), taken at new diagnosis, from a patient treated with antithyroid drugs. The receptor set was obtained from a woman aged 25 to 39 with Graves disease.

This clonotype was seen only a few times. CDR3 sequence: CASSSNFPNYNEQFF. CDR3 bases: TGTGCCAGCAGTTCGAATTTCCCGAACTACAATGAGCAGTTCTTC. The chain has TRBV28 and TRBJ2-1; no clear D gene. Germline values: CDR1 MDHEN, CDR2 SYDVKM. V lost 4 bases and J 3 bases, leaving 13 bases between the germline ends. The CDR3 totals 15 residues.

The chain recombines TRBV11-2 with TRBJ2-3; TRBD2 agrees at 9 bases. Germline V CDR1 and CDR2: SGHAT, FQNNGV. V gave up 6 bases and J gave up 6 bases; unmatched junction bases: 4. This CDR3 has 13 residues. The CDR3 bases are TGTGCCAGCAGAATAGCGGGAGTTGATACGCAGTATTTT. Translated: CASRIAGVDTQYF.

This clonotype was recorded at least ten times. The chain couples TRBV30 to TRBJ2-7; D unclear. The germline V gene has CDR1 GTSNPN and CDR2 SVGIG (reference sequence). Trimming removed 1 base from V and 4 bases from J, with 11 bases in between. The CDR3 has 13 residues. Written as DNA, the CDR3 is TGTGCCTGGAGTGGCCTACACTCGTACGAGCAGTACTTC. Its translation: CAWSGLHSYEQYF. Complete variable domain (other parts from reference TRBV30 and TRBJ2-7): SQTIHQWPATLVQPVGSPLSLECTVEGTSNPNLYWYRQAAGRGLQLLFYSVGIGQISSEVPQNLSASRPQDRQFILSSKKLLLSDSGFYLCAWSGLHSYEQYFGPGTRLTVT.

This clonotype has a count of ten or more. The genes are TRBV28 and TRBJ2-7; 8 nucleotides agree with TRBD1. Germline assignment: CDR1 MDHEN and CDR2 SYDVKM. The CDR3 loop spans 14 amino acids. Trimming at V came to 6 bases and at J to 2 bases, leaving 6 bases not matched to a gene. The CDR3 loop is CASRPGQATYEQYF. CDR3 coding DNA: TGTGCCAGCAGGCCGGGACAGGCGACCTACGAGCAGTACTTC.

In its sample, this clonotype was seen many times. The chain uses TRBV11-3 and TRBJ2-7, with D tentatively TRBD2 (5 bases). Trimming took 1 base from V and 6 from J, leaving 10 bases between them. The CDR3 is 13 residues long. Germline V gives CDR1 SGHNT, CDR2 YENEEA. The CDR3 DNA is TGTGCCAGCAGCTTAGGAGGGAAGGGCGAGCAGTACTTC. This codes for CASSLGGKGEQYF.

This clonotype was seen at least ten times. The chain carries TRBV12-3 or TRBV12-4 and TRBJ2-1; unclear D gene. The CDR3 has 16 residues. V shed 2 bases and J shed 0 bases, with 11 bases lying between them. The CDR3 reads CASSLFGRSSYNEQFF. The DNA of the CDR3 is TGTGCCAGCAGTTTATTCGGACGGAGCTCCTACAATGAGCAGTTCTTC.

On this clonotype itself: This may come from a read error, since a much larger clone is one base off. V usage is TRBV7-9 and J usage is TRBJ2-1, with 10 bases aligning to TRBD2. Germline trimming cut 5 bases from V and 7 bases from J; bases unmatched to any gene: 8. The V gene's germline CDR1 is SEHNR and CDR2 FQNEAQ (reference sequence). The CDR3 has 15 residues. DNA for the CDR3: TGTGCCAGCAGCCTTACTCTAGCGGGAGCAAATGAGCAGTTCTTC. Translating gives CASSLTLAGANEQFF.

This clonotype was seen more than once but under ten times. The J gene is TRBJ1-3, the V gene TRBV9; D perhaps matches TRBD1 (6 bases). With 0 bases removed from V and 0 bases from J, the gap between germline ends came to 10 bases. There are 16 residues in the CDR3. Germline V gene lookup returns CDR1 SGDLS and CDR2 YYNGEE. CDR3 loop: CASSVATGYSGNTIYF. The DNA of the CDR3 is TGTGCCAGCAGCGTAGCGACAGGTTACTCTGGAAACACCATATATTTT.

This clonotype was seen many times. V is TRBV25-1 and J is TRBJ2-7; D may be TRBD2 (6 bases). V was shortened by 1 base and J by 1 base, with 8 bases between the two germline ends. The CDR3 spans 14 residues. Germline CDR1 reads MGHDK; CDR2 reads SYGVNS. The CDR3 protein is CASSELGRSYEQYF. CDR3 bases: TGTGCCAGCAGTGAATTGGGGAGGTCCTACGAGCAGTACTTC.

This clonotype was observed at least ten times. The chain uses TRBV11-3 and TRBJ1-1; TRBD1 is a possible D gene (5 bases). The CDR3 has 12 amino acids. Trimming cost V 10 bases and J 5 bases, with 14 bases left between them. CDR1 and CDR2 (germline): SGHNT, YENEEA. The CDR3 nucleotides read TGTGCCACCGGGGCAGGATTGACTGAAGCTTTCTTT. Its protein product is CATGAGLTEAFF.

The sample holds many counts of this clonotype. This chain connects TRBV30 to TRBJ1-5; D gene ambiguous. The CDR3 covers 13 residues. The V end was cut by 5 bases, the J end by 7 bases, with 15 bases between. Germline CDR1 reads GTSNPN; CDR2 reads SVGIG (reference sequence). CDR3 nucleotides: TGTGCCTGGTCCTTGAGGTTAGGGCAGCCCCAGCATTTT. This encodes CAWSLRLGQPQHF. Full variable domain (rest looked up from reference TRBV30 and TRBJ1-5): SQTIHQWPATLVQPVGSPLSLECTVEGTSNPNLYWYRQAAGRGLQLLFYSVGIGQISSEVPQNLSASRPQDRQFILSSKKLLLSDSGFYLCAWSLRLGQPQHFGDGTRLSIL.

The chain recombines TRBV7-9 with TRBJ2-1, with 10 nucleotides matching TRBD2. Trimming took 3 bases from V and 14 from J; bases not matched to a gene: 13. Germline V CDR1 and CDR2: SEHNR, FQNEAQ (reference sequence). CDR3 size: 15 residues. The CDR3 here is CASSFRLAGHVSEFF. Here the CDR3 DNA reads TGTGCCAGCAGCTTCAGACTAGCGGGCCATGTTTCGGAGTTCTTC.

This clonotype has a count of ten or more. This chain links TRBV3-1 with TRBJ2-7; 8 nucleotides align to TRBD1. From germline, CDR1 is LGHDT and CDR2 YNNKEL (reference sequence). This CDR3 region has 16 residues. The trim removed 4 bases at V and 1 base at J, leaving 9 bases unmatched. The CDR3 here is CASSRVGTGPSYEQYF. The DNA for the CDR3 is TGTGCCAGCAGCCGGGTCGGGACAGGACCTTCCTACGAGCAGTACTTC.

This clonotype was counted many times. The V and J genes are TRBV30 and TRBJ1-4; tentatively, D is TRBD1 (6 bases). CDR3 length: 14 residues. Germline-derived CDR1 and CDR2 are GTSNPN and SVGIG (reference sequence). V lost 0 bases, J lost 5 bases, and 10 bases lay in between. The CDR3 loop is CAWSVGGGNEKLFF. The CDR3 DNA sequence: TGTGCCTGGAGTGTAGGGGGGGGAAATGAAAAACTGTTTTTT.

In this sample, this clonotype turned up many times. The chain recombines TRBV11-3 with TRBJ1-2; 8 bases line up with TRBD1. J gave up 2 bases and V 5 bases, and 4 bases lay outside the gene matches. In germline, CDR1 is SGHNT, CDR2 YENEEA. CDR3 size: 14 residues. The CDR3 protein is CASSQDRGNYGYTF. The CDR3 region has the DNA TGTGCCAGCAGCCAAGACAGGGGAAACTATGGCTACACCTTC.

The V and J genes are TRBV6-5 and TRBJ2-1; maybe TRBD1 (5 bases). Trimming pared 2 bases from V and 5 bases from J, leaving 13 bases between. This CDR3 spans 15 amino acids. Germline lookup yields CDR1 MNHEY and CDR2 SVGAGI. The CDR3 nucleotides read TGTGCCAGCAGTTACCTTGTAGGACAAAACAATGAGCAGTTCTTC. Its protein product is CASSYLVGQNNEQFF.